This T cell receptor beta chain was recorded in a study of blood T cells in healthy people across ages. Per the germline V gene, CDR1 is MNHEY and CDR2 is SVGEGT. V shed 3 bases, J shed 10 bases, and the junction held 10 bases outside the gene matches. The CDR3 is made up of 15 amino acids. Primed by a sample-barcoded 5' primer and a J-beta primer mix, a second PCR proceeded for 7 to 11 cycles. Sequencing recovered at least 3 million CDR3-containing paired-end reads from each sample. TCRdb re-called the 5' RACE reads with MiXCR, one entry per CDR3 protein. Here the sample spans roughly 2 million distinct CDR3 sequences, around 50% being singletons. Whenever a sample was processed, at least 6 million PBMCs were isolated.

The receptor was isolated from a woman aged 40 to 50 in good health. The chain links TRBV6-2 or TRBV6-3 to TRBJ2-4, with 9 bases that match TRBD1. Sequences were obtained from blood. As DNA, the CDR3 is TGTGCCAGCAGTTATTTCGGGACAGGGATGGCGATTCAGTACTTC. Translated: CASSYFGTGMAIQYF.